In this sample, the clone carrying this T cell receptor (beta chain) turned up a few times. The source of the sample is a study of blood T cells in healthy people across ages. Study summary: Researchers report that template switching captured about one barcoded beta molecule per two T cells.

A J-beta primer mix and a sample-barcoded 5' primer were used in a second PCR of roughly 6 to 11 cycles. Each CDR3 protein is one row after TCRdb ran MiXCR on the 5' RACE reads. The sample lists 550,000 to 700,000 distinct CDR3 sequences; 27% were seen once. Sequencing was performed on blood. The TCR comes from a woman in her 70s in good health.

The CDR3 loop is CASSVGSGGGGSGNTIYF. The CDR3 DNA sequence: TGTGCCAGCAGCGTAGGATCTGGGGGTGGGGGTTCTGGAAACACCATATATTTT. This chain joins TRBV9 and TRBJ1-3; tentatively, D is TRBD1 (5 bases). The CDR3 has 18 residues. V lost 0 bases to trimming and J lost 1 base, with 17 bases between them. CDR1 and CDR2 from the germline V gene are SGDLS and YYNGEE.